This TCR beta chain was retrieved from a study of beta chain features in type 1 diabetes. General study findings and limits: HLA effects on TCRB rearrangement stayed unresolved here. TCRB CDR3s were moderately but significantly shorter in Type 1 diabetes patients in all four CD4+ subsets.

Via the markers CD45RO/CCR7/CD25/CD127/CD95/CD27, stem cell-like memory, regulatory, central memory and naive CD4+ cells were sorted. Purities over 98% were achieved in all sorted populations. This clone was observed a few times. As yet, its antigen is unknown. V lost 3 bases and J lost 5, with 11 bases in between. Looked up from germline, CDR1 is LGHNA and CDR2 is YSLEER. The CDR3 length is 13 residues. Expressed TCRB transcripts were sequenced after all isolated RNA was converted to cDNA. Libraries were prepared by immunoSEQ multiplex PCR; TCRdb keeps only in-frame clonotypes and omits some of them. The repertoire holds about 650,000 clones, with around an eighth as singletons.

Sequenced sample: naive CD4+ T cells from blood. The genes are TRBV4-3 and TRBJ2-7; TRBD1 or TRBD2 may be the D gene (5 bases each). The sequence was obtained from a man aged 25 to 45 with type 1 diabetes. In nucleotides, the CDR3 is TGCGCCAGCAGCCAGCAGAGGGGTAACGAGCAGTACTTC. Protein product: CASSQQRGNEQYF.